The 21 T cell receptor beta chains below come from one sample, sequenced in a study of a mutant IDH1 vaccine in newly diagnosed glioma. The time point denotes: week 35, safety follow-up. A single vaccine dose contained 300 ug of mutant IDH1 20-mer peptide, and topical imiquimod was used with it. TCRdb keeps only in-frame clones here, not all; method: immunoSEQ multiplex PCR. In the table there are around 57,000 clones, around four fifths of which are singletons. Which antigens these TCRs recognize remains unknown. Sequenced here: PBMCs, sampled from a glioma patient whose treatment included an IDH1 peptide vaccine. These receptors were collected from a man aged 30 to 45 with glioma.

This clone was observed a handful of times. This rearrangement joins TRBV6-1 to TRBJ2-5; 14 bases are a match to TRBD2. The germline gives CDR1 MNHNS, CDR2 SASEGT. Trimming removed 4 bases from V and 2 bases from J; junction bases left unmatched: 0. There are 15 residues in the CDR3. The CDR3 DNA sequence: TGTGCCAGCAGTGGACTAGCGGGGGGGCAAGAGACCCAGTACTTC. Translated, it gives CASSGLAGGQETQYF.

This clone appeared a single time. The chain uses TRBV27 and TRBJ2-7; D remains unclear. The CDR3 runs 16 residues. In germline, CDR1 is MNHEY, CDR2 SMNVEV (reference sequence). The ends were cut back, 2 bases at V and 2 bases at J, with 16 bases in the middle. Here the CDR3 DNA reads TGTGCCAGCAGTTTAAAGTGGCTCGCATCAACCTACGAGCAGTACTTC. It yields the protein CASSLKWLASTYEQYF.

The V and J genes are TRBV9 and TRBJ1-3; 9 positions match TRBD1. Germline V gene lookup returns CDR1 SGDLS and CDR2 YYNGEE. This CDR3 has 17 amino acids. V shed 4 bases and J 2 bases; nucleotides not matched to a gene: 10. In nucleotides, the CDR3 is TGTGCCAGCAGCATAAACCTACAGGGGGCTCCTGGAAACACCATATATTTT. Translating gives CASSINLQGAPGNTIYF.

V usage is TRBV6-6 and J usage is TRBJ2-4; D is unclear. V was clipped by 5 bases and J by 9 bases, with 8 bases between them. CDR3 length: 11 residues. Looked up from germline, CDR1 is MNHNY and CDR2 is SVGAGI (reference sequence). Here the CDR3 DNA reads TGTGCCAGCAGTGATTGGTTCATTCAGTACTTC. Protein: CASSDWFIQYF.

The chain recombines TRBV5-4 with TRBJ1-4; 7 bases agree with TRBD1. This CDR3 comprises 16 residues. V lost 2 bases to trimming and J lost 2 bases; unmatched junction nucleotides: 6. The germline gives CDR1 SGHNT, CDR2 YYREEE (reference sequence). As DNA, the CDR3 is TGTGCCAGCAGCTTTAGAGGGGGACAGACTAATGAAAAACTGTTTTTT. It codes for CASSFRGGQTNEKLFF.

The chain carries TRBV11-2 and TRBJ1-1; no clear D. Germline lookup yields CDR1 SGHAT and CDR2 FQNNGV. CDR3 length: 13 amino acids. V dropped 5 bases and J dropped 2 bases, with 9 bases sitting between them. The CDR3 loop is CASSHAPNTEAFF. Here the CDR3 DNA reads TGTGCCAGCAGCCACGCGCCCAACACTGAAGCTTTCTTT.

The V and J genes are TRBV5-4 and TRBJ1-5; D remains unclear. The length of the CDR3 is 13 residues. V was cut by 4 bases and J by 4 bases, with 9 bases left in between. Germline loops: CDR1 SGHNT, CDR2 YYREEE (reference sequence). The CDR3 reads CASSAVRNQPQHF. In nucleotides, the CDR3 is TGTGCCAGCAGCGCTGTAAGAAATCAGCCCCAGCATTTT. The full variable domain, in which reference TRBV5-4 and TRBJ1-5 provide the parts outside the CDR3, is ETGVTQSPTHLIKTRGQQVTLRCSSQSGHNTVSWYQQALGQGPQFIFQYYREEENGRGNFPPRFSGLQFPNYSSELNVNALELDDSALYLCASSAVRNQPQHFGDGTRLSIL.

In regard to this clone: Germline and junction disagree at one end, which may indicate a read error. The chain carries TRBV13 and TRBJ1-1; D gene unclear. CDR3 length: 12 amino acids. Germline CDR1 reads PRHDT; CDR2 reads FYEKMQ (reference sequence). The CDR3 here is CASSYGNAEAFF. The CDR3 DNA sequence: TGTGCCAGCAGCTATGGGAACGCTGAAGCTTTCTTT.

The chain recombines TRBV19 with TRBJ1-4; D gene unclear. The germline V gene has CDR1 LNHDA and CDR2 SQIVND (reference sequence). V shed 0 bases and J shed 7 bases, with 15 bases lying between them. The CDR3 covers 16 residues. The CDR3 spells CASSIDPTVMGEKLFF. CDR3 DNA sequence: TGTGCCAGTAGTATAGATCCCACCGTTATGGGTGAAAAACTGTTTTTT.

This chain connects TRBV13 to TRBJ1-4; D not certain. V was cut by 1 base and J by 4 bases, with 10 bases left in between. The germline V gene has CDR1 PRHDT and CDR2 FYEKMQ (reference sequence). The CDR3 is 15 residues long. CDR3 nucleotides: TGTGCCAGCAGCTTAGAGAGGGCAGTTAATGAAAAACTGTTTTTT. Its translation: CASSLERAVNEKLFF. The full variable domain, rest sourced from reference TRBV13 and TRBJ1-4, is AAGVIQSPRHLIKEKRETATLKCYPIPRHDTVYWYQQGPGQDPQFLISFYEKMQSDKGSIPDRFSAQQFSDYHSELNMSSLELGDSALYFCASSLERAVNEKLFFGSGTQLSVL.

The V and J genes are TRBV5-1 and TRBJ2-6; possibly TRBD2 for D (5 bases). V was shortened by 2 bases and J by 4 bases, with 10 bases between the two germline ends. The germline CDR1 and CDR2 sequences are SGHRS and YFSETQ. This CDR3 is built from 15 residues. CDR3 sequence (DNA): TGCGCCAGCAGCTTCCCGGGGTTCGGGGCCAACGTCCTGACTTTC. The encoded protein is CASSFPGFGANVLTF. Using reference TRBV5-1 and TRBJ2-6 for the parts outside the CDR3, the full variable domain is KAGVTQTPRYLIKTRGQQVTLSCSPISGHRSVSWYQQTPGQGLQFLFEYFSETQRNKGNFPGRFSGRQFSNSRSEMNVSTLELGDSALYLCASSFPGFGANVLTFGAGSRLTVL.

The rearrangement joins TRBV9 to TRBJ1-2, with D possibly matching TRBD1 (5 bases). V lost 3 bases, J lost 1 base, and 13 bases lay in between. Germline assignment: CDR1 SGDLS and CDR2 YYNGEE. This CDR3 region has 15 residues. CDR3 bases: TGTGCCAGCAGCGCCAGCCGGGACGGTAACTATGGCTACACCTTC. This sequence encodes CASSASRDGNYGYTF. Full variable domain (remainder filled in from reference TRBV9 and TRBJ1-2): DSGVTQTPKHLITATGQRVTLRCSPRSGDLSVYWYQQSLDQGLQFLIQYYNGEERAKGNILERFSAQQFPDLHSELNLSSLELGDSALYFCASSASRDGNYGYTFGSGTRLTVV.

This clone was seen a handful of times. The chain recombines TRBV2 with TRBJ1-1; D possibly corresponds to TRBD1 (5 bases). This CDR3 comprises 15 residues. V dropped 6 bases and J dropped 0 bases, with 14 bases sitting between them. Per germline, CDR1 SNHLY and CDR2 FYNNEI. DNA of the CDR3: TGTGCCAGCAGAGTTGAAACAGGCATGAACACTGAAGCTTTCTTT. It translates to CASRVETGMNTEAFF.

V gene TRBV11-2 combines with J gene TRBJ1-1; D gene ambiguous. Trimming took off 2 bases at V and 1 base at J, with 11 bases between the two ends. CDR3 length: 15 amino acids. The germline CDR1 and CDR2 sequences are SGHAT and FQNNGV. CDR3 sequence: CASSLPLAGNTEAFF. The DNA for the CDR3 is TGTGCCAGCAGCTTACCCCTCGCGGGGAACACTGAAGCTTTCTTT.

The chain joins TRBV7-7 to TRBJ2-3; the D gene could be TRBD1 or TRBD2 (6 bases each). Trimming pared 6 bases from V and 4 bases from J, leaving 17 bases between. This CDR3 has 15 amino acids. The germline gives CDR1 SSHAT, CDR2 FNYEAQ (reference sequence). In DNA, the CDR3 is TGTGCCAGCAGTCTGGTGGGGGGCCGATCAGATACGCAGTATTTT. It translates to CASSLVGGRSDTQYF.

The V gene is TRBV2, the J gene TRBJ1-6; possibly TRBD1 for D (5 bases). This CDR3 spans 15 amino acids. V was shortened by 7 bases and J by 0 bases, with 10 bases between the two germline ends. CDR1 is SNHLY and CDR2 is FYNNEI in the germline V gene. In DNA, the CDR3 is TGTGCCAGCAAGCAGGGCCGCTCCTATAATTCACCCCTCCACTTT. Translating it yields CASKQGRSYNSPLHF.

This clone was counted once. The chain has TRBV7-9 and TRBJ2-7; D is perhaps TRBD2 (6 bases). Germline V gene lookup returns CDR1 SEHNR and CDR2 FQNEAQ (reference sequence). The CDR3 covers 14 residues. Trimming removed 3 bases at V and 4 bases at J, with 13 bases between. CDR3 protein: CASSFGGLSYEQYF. Here the CDR3 DNA reads TGTGCCAGCAGCTTTGGGGGGTTATCTTACGAGCAGTACTTC.

The chain couples TRBV28 to TRBJ1-2; D is undetermined. V was shortened by 2 bases and J by 8 bases, with 15 bases between the two germline ends. In germline, CDR1 is MDHEN, CDR2 SYDVKM. CDR3 size: 14 residues. Here the CDR3 DNA reads TGTGCCAGCAGTTTAACGGTCCCCATGCCAGGCTACACCTTC. It codes for CASSLTVPMPGYTF.

This chain connects TRBV7-7 to TRBJ2-3, with no clear D. V was cut by 2 bases and J by 1 base, with 7 bases left in between. The CDR3 contains 14 residues. Looked up from germline, CDR1 is SSHAT and CDR2 is FNYEAQ (reference sequence). CDR3 nucleotide sequence: TGTGCCAGCAGCTTATTAGTAGGCACAGATACGCAGTATTTT. It yields the protein CASSLLVGTDTQYF.

The chain couples TRBV5-1 to TRBJ1-1; perhaps TRBD1 as D (6 bases). Trimming shortened V by 0 bases and J by 7 bases, and 7 bases separated the two germline ends. CDR3 length: 12 amino acids. Germline-derived CDR1 and CDR2 are SGHRS and YFSETQ. The CDR3 nucleotides are TGCGCCAGCAGCTTGGAACAGGGTGAAGCTTTCTTT. Translated: CASSLEQGEAFF.

The CDR3 loop reads CASSHGDSLSWGYTF. The CDR3 nucleotides are TGTGCCAGCAGCCATGGGGACAGCCTATCCTGGGGCTACACCTTC. The rearrangement uses TRBV5-4 and TRBJ1-2; 7 nucleotides align to TRBD1. Germline V lookup: CDR1 SGHNT, CDR2 YYREEE (reference sequence). The CDR3 is 15 amino acids. V was clipped by 4 bases and J by 8 bases; unmatched bases: 14.